The present T cell receptor (beta chain) was sequenced within a study of blood T cell repertoires in COVID-19. About the research overall: Samples of COVID-19 (acute and convalescent) were obtained from the United States, Italy and Spain. PBMCs, B-cell-depleted T cells, or T cells were the source of the cDNA or gDNA that made up the material.

Clones were sequenced by immunoSEQ multiplex PCR, and TCRdb holds only the in-frame ones, with some missing. The table includes some 210,000 clones, 89% detected once. The CDR3 contains 15 residues. Germline-derived CDR1 and CDR2 are LNHDA and SQIVND (reference sequence). V shed 6 bases and J 5 bases; nucleotides not matched to a gene: 10. The rearrangement links TRBV19 to TRBJ2-5, with 9 bases aligning to TRBD1. Sequencing used peripheral blood. The sequence derives from a man in his sixties who had recovered from COVID-19. The DNA for the CDR3 is TGTGCCAGTAGAGTCAAACAGGGGGCGGGGGAGACCCAGTACTTC. It yields the protein CASRVKQGAGETQYF.